This section outlines one T cell receptor (beta chain) sequence together with its context. The antigen this receptor binds is unknown. The input lacks base qualities; no much larger clone sits a single base away. This entry belongs to a study of cytomegalovirus exposure and HLA in healthy donors (TCRdb year 2017). About the full investigation: According to a later analysis, the approximately 120 validation repertoires were produced on the same platform as the 680 or so repertoires of the first cohort. The aim of the study was to test whether cataloging public T cell receptors could identify signatures of past pathogen exposure. In addition to the first cohort of 666 subjects, a separate validation cohort of 130 or so different subjects was used. High-throughput TCR immunosequencing, statistical association of individual TCRs with disease status, and machine learning were combined to predict cytomegalovirus infection status. General conclusions and limits of the study: The validation cohort had no HLA typing available for a later analysis, so co-occurrence within that cohort was assessed over all 120 repertoires. A few of the identified cytomegalovirus-associated TCR beta chains were confirmed in vitro to be specific for cytomegalovirus antigens. Across donors, most TCR sequences were observed very rarely, whereas some public TCRs were present in many individuals. Subsequent analysis determined that TCRs grouped into clusters in the first cohort also showed a tendency toward co-occurrence across the 120 or so validation repertoires, and approximately 94% of cluster scores exceeded 0. It was suggested by the authors that the approach could potentially be generalized to other disease states and immunological phenotypes. The classifier was reported to diagnose cytomegalovirus status with high specificity and sensitivity in both the original cohort and the validation cohort. The study listed approximately 160 TCR beta chains as associated with cytomegalovirus.

The donors were included in the validation cohort of 120 subjects, a group kept apart from the 666-subject first cohort. The library relied on the immunoSEQ multiplex PCR assay. The published analysis was carried out like this. To diagnose cytomegalovirus status from the catalog of TCR beta chain sequences, a statistical classification framework was built. Held by TCRdb, this immuneACCESS table contains in-frame sequences only and omits some clones. Under half of the omission traces to an unresolved V gene where checked; the cause of the rest is unknown. Clone size and the V and J calls come from that table; the DNA yielded D and trimming. Within this sample are 150,000 to 200,000 clones, with 85% of them counted one time only. The ten largest clones represent about 17% of the sample. The V and J ends are trimmed by 2 bases and 1 base, leaving 9 bases between them. From a lookup of the germline V gene (reference sequence), CDR1 and CDR2 are PRHDT and FYEKMQ. The CDR3 runs 15 amino acids, cysteine and phenylalanine included. Only CDR3 DNA is held: 45 bases, read in frame from base 1.

The receptor's source is a young man in good health and CMV-seropositive. Here the chain combines TRBV13 and TRBJ2-1; no D gene call is confident. The sample taken for sequencing was PBMCs. The CDR3 reads as follows: CASSLSRLSYNEQFF. The DNA sequence is given as TGTGCCAGCAGCTTAAGCAGGTTATCCTACAATGAGCAGTTCTTC.